Presented here are 27 T cell receptor beta chains from one specimen sequenced in a study of shared clonotypes between healthy human individuals. TCRdb's table, derived via immunoSEQ multiplex PCR, lists solely in-frame clones and lacks some. The table lists about 1.5 million clones, approximately 98% of them singletons. What was sequenced was naive CD4+ T cells sorted from blood. As to subset: CD45RA+ positively selected. The receptors were gathered from a man under 40 in good health.

This rearrangement joins TRBV5-6 to TRBJ1-3; 7 positions agree with TRBD1. The V and J ends lost 0 bases and 2 bases, in that order; junction bases with no gene match: 5. In germline, CDR1 is SGHDT, CDR2 YYEEEE. The CDR3 is made up of 16 amino acids. The CDR3 region is CASSLVAGGAGNTIYF. CDR3 DNA: TGTGCCAGCAGCTTGGTGGCAGGGGGGGCTGGAAACACCATATATTTT.

The chain is built from TRBV27 and TRBJ2-1; maybe TRBD1 (5 bases). The CDR3 loop spans 15 amino acids. V was pared by 5 bases and J by 10 bases, with 21 bases between. CDR1 MNHEY and CDR2 SMNVEV come from the germline V gene (reference sequence). The CDR3 sequence: CASSPTRATLWEQFF. In DNA, the CDR3 is TGTGCCAGCAGTCCCACCAGGGCTACTTTATGGGAGCAGTTCTTC.

J is TRBJ1-1 and V is TRBV18; 7 bases match TRBD1. CDR1 and CDR2 (germline): KGHSH, LQKENI. This CDR3 is built from 16 residues. V trimming: 2 bases; J trimming: 1 base; junction bases outside the gene matches: 7. This chain's CDR3 is CASSPRNRGWNTEAFF. The DNA for the CDR3 is TGTGCCAGCTCACCAAGAAACAGGGGTTGGAACACTGAAGCTTTCTTT.

The V call is TRBV6-6, the J call TRBJ2-7; 10 bases are shared with TRBD1. Losses at the gene ends were 0 bases for V and 5 bases for J; bases not matched to a gene: 4. Germline CDR1 is MNHNY and CDR2 is SVGAGI (reference sequence). There are 15 residues in the CDR3. CDR3 protein: CASSYSGTGDNEQYF. CDR3 sequence (DNA): TGTGCCAGCAGTTACTCAGGGACAGGGGATAACGAGCAGTACTTC.

This rearrangement joins TRBV6-4 to TRBJ2-2; D not resolved. The CDR3 is 15 amino acids. Trimming took off 4 bases at V and 0 bases at J, with 9 bases between the two ends. Germline V gene sequence: CDR1 MRHNA, CDR2 SNTAGT. The CDR3, as DNA: TGTGCCAGCAGTGTTAACAGCGCGAACACCGGGGAGCTGTTTTTT. It is translated as CASSVNSANTGELFF.

This chain links TRBV6-1 with TRBJ2-7; no definite D call. This CDR3 contains 14 residues. Per the germline V gene, CDR1 is MNHNS and CDR2 is SASEGT. V dropped 6 bases and J dropped 0 bases, with 12 bases sitting between them. This CDR3 reads CASRASQSSYEQYF. The CDR3 nucleotides read TGTGCCAGCAGGGCTTCTCAGAGCTCCTACGAGCAGTACTTC.

Turning to this clone: Other DNA sequences from this sample encode an identical CDR3 as well. The chain recombines TRBV5-4 with TRBJ2-5; possible D gene TRBD1, 6 bases. Trimming removed 3 bases at V and 1 base at J, with 10 bases between. Germline V CDR1 and CDR2: SGHNT, YYREEE (reference sequence). The CDR3 has 14 amino acids. DNA for the CDR3: TGTGCCAGCAGCTCAGGACAGACCCAAGAGACCCAGTACTTC. It is translated as CASSSGQTQETQYF.

This chain links TRBV18 with TRBJ2-1, with D tentatively TRBD2 (5 bases). The CDR3 is 17 residues long. Trimming took off 6 bases at V and 5 bases at J, with 23 bases between the two ends. Germline V gives CDR1 KGHSH, CDR2 LQKENI. In DNA form, the CDR3 reads TGTGCCAGCTCCGGACTTAAGGCCAGTTATACTCACAATGAGCAGTTCTTC. Translated, it gives CASSGLKASYTHNEQFF.

The chain employs TRBV30 and TRBJ2-1; possibly TRBD2 for D (6 bases). This CDR3 spans 13 amino acids. Germline V lookup: CDR1 GTSNPN, CDR2 SVGIG (reference sequence). Trimming took off 3 bases at V and 9 bases at J, with 15 bases between the two ends. The CDR3 here is CAWRPGVLFEQFF. Written as DNA, the CDR3 is TGTGCCTGGAGGCCGGGAGTTCTTTTTGAGCAGTTCTTC.

The rearrangement links TRBV11-1 to TRBJ1-2; no clear D gene. Germline V CDR1 and CDR2: SGHAT, FQDESV (reference sequence). With 5 bases removed from V and 5 bases from J, the gap between germline ends came to 9 bases. The CDR3 loop spans 12 amino acids. The CDR3 is CASSPFPYGYTF. The CDR3 bases are TGTGCCAGCAGCCCCTTCCCGTATGGCTACACCTTC. Based on the CDR3 plus reference TRBV11-1 and TRBJ1-2, the full variable domain is EAEVAQSPRYKITEKSQAVAFWCDPISGHATLYWYRQILGQGPELLVQFQDESVVDDSQLPKDRFSAERLKGVDSTLKIQPAELGDSAMYLCASSPFPYGYTFGSGTRLTVV.

This chain connects TRBV27 to TRBJ2-5; D gene unclear. The CDR3 runs 14 residues. CDR1 is MNHEY and CDR2 is SMNVEV in the germline V gene (reference sequence). Trimming removed 0 bases at V and 3 bases at J, with 8 bases between. This CDR3 reads CASSLSPREETQYF. The CDR3 region has the DNA TGTGCCAGCAGTTTATCTCCCCGTGAAGAGACCCAGTACTTC.

This clone was observed once. This chain joins TRBV7-8 and TRBJ1-2, with D possibly matching TRBD1 (5 bases). V lost 2 bases to trimming and J lost 5 bases, with 21 bases between them. This CDR3 spans 17 amino acids. CDR1 is SGHVS and CDR2 is FQNEAQ in the germline V gene. CDR3 bases: TGTGCCAGCAGCTTACAGGGAGCGGGACCGATTCTATATGGCTACACCTTC. Amino acids: CASSLQGAGPILYGYTF.

The V gene is TRBV7-2, the J gene TRBJ2-5, with D possibly being TRBD2 (6 bases). This CDR3 region has 15 residues. In germline, CDR1 is SGHTA, CDR2 FQGNSA. Trimming took off 1 base at V and 4 bases at J, with 13 bases between the two ends. The CDR3 DNA sequence: TGTGCCAGCAGCTTAGTAGCGGTCATGGGAGAGACCCAGTACTTC. Residues: CASSLVAVMGETQYF.

The chain has TRBV10-3 and TRBJ1-5, with 7 bases fitting TRBD1. V dropped 10 bases and J dropped 4; count of bases not matched to a gene: 4. Germline V gene lookup returns CDR1 ENHRY and CDR2 SYGVKD. The CDR3 extends over 12 amino acids. The DNA of the CDR3 is TGTGCCACTCGGACAGGTAATCAGCCCCAGCATTTT. The encoded protein is CATRTGNQPQHF.

The chain recombines TRBV7-9 with TRBJ1-2; the D is unclear. The germline gives CDR1 SEHNR, CDR2 FQNEAQ (reference sequence). Trimming took 3 bases from V and 8 from J, leaving 10 bases between them. The CDR3 has 12 residues. The CDR3 is CASSFDGFGYTF. CDR3 nucleotide sequence: TGTGCCAGCAGCTTCGATGGGTTCGGCTACACCTTC.

This chain uses TRBV6-5 with TRBJ1-3; 8 bases agree with TRBD1. V lost 7 bases to trimming and J lost 0 bases; unmatched junction nucleotides: 5. The germline V gene has CDR1 MNHEY and CDR2 SVGAGI. The CDR3 spans 15 residues. CDR3 loop: CASTQGAISGNTIYF. The CDR3 DNA is TGTGCCAGCACCCAGGGGGCCATCTCTGGAAACACCATATATTTT.

This clone occurred once. The chain links TRBV6-1 to TRBJ2-1, with D maybe TRBD1 (5 bases). Germline-derived CDR1 and CDR2 are MNHNS and SASEGT. Trimming removed 7 bases at V and 0 bases at J, with 7 bases between. The CDR3 contains 13 residues. The CDR3 DNA reads as TGTGCCAGCAAGGGGTTCTCCTACAATGAGCAGTTCTTC. Translated, it gives CASKGFSYNEQFF.

The chain links TRBV18 to TRBJ2-7; TRBD2 agrees at 7 bases. Germline loops: CDR1 KGHSH, CDR2 LQKENI. This CDR3 is built from 13 residues. With V trimmed by 6 bases and J by 5 bases, 7 bases remained unmatched. CDR3 in amino acids: CASSPGGAHEQYF. In DNA, the CDR3 is TGTGCCAGCTCCCCGGGGGGAGCACACGAGCAGTACTTC.

The CDR3 here is CASSSGPAYEQYF. DNA for the CDR3: TGTGCCAGCAGTTCAGGTCCTGCCTACGAGCAGTACTTC. The gene calls are TRBV28 and TRBJ2-7, with D hard to call. This CDR3 spans 13 amino acids. V lost 4 bases to trimming and J lost 2 bases, with 9 bases between them. CDR1 and CDR2 from the germline V gene are MDHEN and SYDVKM.

V and J are TRBV7-3 and TRBJ2-6; 7 bases are shared with TRBD1. The CDR3 runs 20 residues. After removal of 3 bases from V and 4 bases from J, the junction contained 18 bases not matched to a gene. CDR1 and CDR2 from the germline V gene are SGHTA and FQGTGA. The DNA for the CDR3 is TGTGCCAGCAGCTTCCGGGCCGGGACAGCTTCGACCCTCGGGGCCAACGTCCTGACTTTC. As protein: CASSFRAGTASTLGANVLTF. Together with reference TRBV7-3 and TRBJ2-6, the CDR3 gives the full variable domain: GAGVSQTPSNKVTEKGKYVELRCDPISGHTALYWYRQSLGQGPEFLIYFQGTGAADDSGLPNDRFFAVRPEGSVSTLKIQRTERGDSAVYLCASSFRAGTASTLGANVLTFGAGSRLTVL.

V and J are TRBV5-6 and TRBJ2-7; TRBD2 might be the D (6 bases). CDR3 length: 16 residues. V lost 5 bases and J lost 4, with 22 bases in between. Germline CDR1 SGHDT, CDR2 YYEEEE. CDR3 coding DNA: TGTGCCAGCAGTGGAAGGGACTGGGGGATCGCGTACGAGCAGTACTTC. It specifies CASSGRDWGIAYEQYF.

This clone was counted a single time. The chain has TRBV9 and TRBJ1-4; D possibly corresponds to TRBD1 (6 bases). From germline, CDR1 is SGDLS and CDR2 YYNGEE. With 4 bases removed from V and 6 bases from J, the gap between germline ends came to 16 bases. This CDR3 comprises 15 residues. CDR3 DNA sequence: TGTGCCAGCAGCACTCCAAAGACAGGCCATGAAAAACTGTTTTTT. Encoded protein: CASSTPKTGHEKLFF.

The chain couples TRBV20-1 to TRBJ1-5; 7 bases agree with TRBD1. Germline V lookup: CDR1 DFQATT, CDR2 SNEGSKA (reference sequence). The CDR3 runs to 9 residues. J lost 14 bases, V lost 6 bases, and 4 bases had no gene match. The CDR3 DNA is TGCAGTGCAGGACAGGCGAAGCATTTT. This encodes CSAGQAKHF.

The chain links TRBV5-1 to TRBJ2-1; 11 bases match TRBD2. Germline V gene data show CDR1 as SGHRS and CDR2 as YFSETQ. V trimming: 4 bases; J trimming: 3 bases; junction bases outside the gene matches: 6. The CDR3 contains 16 residues. The CDR3 DNA follows: TGCGCCAGCAGCGTCCCGGGACTAGCGGACTACAATGAGCAGTTCTTC. Its protein is CASSVPGLADYNEQFF.

The gene calls are TRBV18 and TRBJ1-1; D is ambiguous. The CDR3 extends over 16 amino acids. Germline CDR1 and CDR2: KGHSH and LQKENI. Trimming cost V 4 bases and J 4 bases, with 19 bases left between them. The DNA of the CDR3 is TGTGCCAGCTCACGGCCGATGGCAAGGGCGGGCACTGAAGCTTTCTTT. Translating it yields CASSRPMARAGTEAFF.

This clone was counted a single time. The J gene is TRBJ1-5, the V gene TRBV30, with D tentatively TRBD1 (5 bases). V was clipped by 4 bases and J by 0 bases, with 10 bases between them. CDR1 and CDR2 from the germline V gene are GTSNPN and SVGIG (reference sequence). The CDR3 is 14 residues long. The CDR3 spells CAWIQAYSNQPQHF. In DNA, the CDR3 is TGTGCCTGGATACAGGCTTATAGCAATCAGCCCCAGCATTTT.

The chain combines TRBV28 with TRBJ2-6; D is undetermined. CDR3 length: 16 amino acids. The ends were cut back, 6 bases at V and 1 base at J, with 13 bases in the middle. Germline CDR1 and CDR2: MDHEN and SYDVKM. The CDR3 sequence is CASSPIFYSGANVLTF. CDR3 nucleotide sequence: TGTGCCAGCAGCCCGATCTTTTATTCTGGGGCCAACGTCCTGACTTTC.